The clone carrying this T cell receptor (beta chain) was seen just once. Antigen unknown. The sample belongs to a study of OX40 agonist ivuxolimab in advanced cancers. Method: immunoSEQ multiplex PCR; TCRdb's copy keeps in-frame clones and lacks some. The sample contains about 85,000 clones, approximately 79% of which appear only once. This CDR3 comprises 16 residues. The V gene's germline CDR1 is SGHKS and CDR2 YYEKEE (reference sequence). V trimming: 4 bases; J trimming: 6 bases; junction bases outside the gene matches: 10. Study results and caveats: In the 0.1 to 3.0 mg/kg range, CD4+ and CD8+ blood T cells had expanded clonally by week 6. Low clonal expansion, among the lowest seen, marked partial responders at 0.1-3.0 mg/kg.

The receptor was isolated from an adult with an advanced solid tumor such as melanoma, head and neck, liver or kidney cancer. This rearrangement joins TRBV5-5 to TRBJ2-7; TRBD2 agrees at 13 bases. Here the sequenced sample was CD4+ or CD8+ T cells sorted from blood, taken in a trial of the OX40 agonist ivuxolimab. The CDR3 sequence is CASSPIEGLAGSEQYF. The DNA for the CDR3 is TGTGCCAGCAGCCCGATAGAGGGACTAGCGGGAAGCGAGCAGTACTTC.